The clone carrying this T cell receptor beta chain was detected ten times or more. Its antigen is not known. V shed 3 bases, J shed 8 bases, and the junction held 6 bases outside the gene matches. The CDR3 is made up of 15 amino acids. Germline V CDR1 and CDR2: MGHDK, SYGVNS. The data originate from a study of blood T cells in healthy people across ages. Study results and caveats: Any conclusive comparison of naive versus antigen-experienced cells was prevented by using unsorted PBMCs. Across the age range, TCR beta diversity per million T cells fell in a roughly linear way. When one million T cells were used, diversity estimates were thought to be underestimates.

PCR was performed a second time for roughly 6 to 12 cycles using a sample-barcoded 5' primer and a J-beta primer mix. Through a template-switch adaptor with 12 random nucleotides, each cDNA molecule received a tag. TCRdb reprocessed the 5' RACE reads with MiXCR, giving one entry per CDR3 protein. The profile shows roughly 1.6 million distinct CDR3 sequences, about 35% of them singletons. This TCR was sampled from a woman in her thirties in good health. Sequencing was done on a sample of blood. The chain joins TRBV25-1 to TRBJ1-4, with 10 bases lining up with TRBD1. CDR3 loop: CASSDAGTGEEKLFF. Here the CDR3 DNA reads TGTGCCAGCAGTGACGCCGGGACAGGGGAGGAAAAACTGTTTTTT.